This record covers a single TCR beta chain. Its matching antigen is unknown. The data were taken from a study of chemoradiotherapy in HPV16-positive cancers. For the study at large: A couple of HPV16-positive patients' cells yielded candidate HPV-specific clones and common motifs. Whole-study findings and limits: Candidate HPV-specific clones and E7-related TCR motifs grew in tumor during treatment. Better recurrence-free survival went with HPV-responsive T-cell expansion in HPV16-positive patients.

The protocol was immunoSEQ multiplex PCR, while the TCRdb copy is restricted to in-frame clones and leaves out a portion. The data contain over 10,000 clones, 70% to 80% of them singletons. Over chemoradiotherapy, repertoires were sampled more than once. This TCR was sampled from a human donor with HPV-associated anogenital cancer. This material was obtained from a patient who underwent chemoradiotherapy.

The CDR3 DNA reads as TGTGCCAGCAGCTTTGCGTCAGGTTGGAACACTGAAGCTTTCTTT. Translation gives CASSFASGWNTEAFF. The J gene is TRBJ1-1, the V gene TRBV12-1; the table names TRBD1, a call not compared with the DNA. TRBV12-1 is described as a pseudogene. The CDR3 has 15 residues.